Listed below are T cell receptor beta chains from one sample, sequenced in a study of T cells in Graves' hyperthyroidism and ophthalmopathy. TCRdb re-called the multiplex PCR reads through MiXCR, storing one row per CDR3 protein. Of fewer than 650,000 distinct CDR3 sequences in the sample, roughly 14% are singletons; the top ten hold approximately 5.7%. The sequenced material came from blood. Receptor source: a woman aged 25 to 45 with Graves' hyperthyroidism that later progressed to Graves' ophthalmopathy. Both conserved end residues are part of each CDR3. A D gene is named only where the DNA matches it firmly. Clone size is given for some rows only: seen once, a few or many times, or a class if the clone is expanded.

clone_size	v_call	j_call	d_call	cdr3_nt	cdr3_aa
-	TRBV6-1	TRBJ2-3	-	TGTGCCAGTCTTCTAGGGGGTGATACGCAGTATTTT	CASLLGGDTQYF
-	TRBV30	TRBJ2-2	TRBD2	TGTGCCTGGAAGCGGGACCTACCGGGCACCGGGGAGCTGTTTTTT	CAWKRDLPGTGELFF
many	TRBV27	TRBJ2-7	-	TGTGCCAGCAGTCTTACCCCGGCAGGGTTCGCCTACGAGCAGTACTTC	CASSLTPAGFAYEQYF
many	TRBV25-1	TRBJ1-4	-	TGTGCCAGCAGTGAGGTCGGGATCCGTGAAAAACTGTTTTTT	CASSEVGIREKLFF
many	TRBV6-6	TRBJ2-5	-	TGTGCCAGCAGTTACGGTCAGTTCCAAGAGACCCAGTACTTC	CASSYGQFQETQYF
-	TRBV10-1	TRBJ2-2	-	TGCGCCAGCAGTGAGGCGAGCGATGGCGTGAGGGGGGAGCTGTTTTTT	CASSEASDGVRGELFF
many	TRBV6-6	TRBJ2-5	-	TGTGCCAGCAGTTACTCGAGGGGGCAAGAGACCCAGTACTTC	CASSYSRGQETQYF
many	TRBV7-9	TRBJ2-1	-	TGTGCCAGCAGCTTAGAATACGGGATCGGTGAGCAGTTCTTC	CASSLEYGIGEQFF
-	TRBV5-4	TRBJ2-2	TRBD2	TGTGCCAGCAGCCTGTTGCTAGCGGGAGAGGGCACCGGGGAGCTGTTTTTT	CASSLLLAGEGTGELFF
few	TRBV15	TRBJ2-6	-	TGTGCCACCAGCAGGGCGACCGGGGCCAACGTCCTGACTTTC	CATSRATGANVLTF
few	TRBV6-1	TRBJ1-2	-	TGTGCCATCTTACGCGATAACTATGGCTACACCTTC	CAILRDNYGYTF
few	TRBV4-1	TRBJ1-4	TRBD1	TGCGCCAGCAGCCTTCCGGGACAGGGCTTTGAAAAACTGTTTTTT	CASSLPGQGFEKLFF
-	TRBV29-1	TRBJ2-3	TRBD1	TGCGTTTTTCGGGACAGGAGCACGCTCACAGATACGCAGTATTTT	CVFRDRSTLTDTQYF
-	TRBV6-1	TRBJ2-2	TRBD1	TGTGCCAGTTCCGGGACAGGGGATACCGGGGAGCTGTTTTTT	CASSGTGDTGELFF
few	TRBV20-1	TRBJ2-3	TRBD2	TGCAGTGCGCAGCGGGAGGGCCCTCCAGATACGCAGTATTTT	CSAQREGPPDTQYF
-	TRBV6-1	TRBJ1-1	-	TGTGCCTGCAGTGCCCCCGGGACTAACGAAGCTTTCTTT	CACSAPGTNEAFF
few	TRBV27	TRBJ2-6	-	TGTGCCAGCAGTAAGGTCCCTCTCGGGGCCAACGTCCTGACTTTC	CASSKVPLGANVLTF